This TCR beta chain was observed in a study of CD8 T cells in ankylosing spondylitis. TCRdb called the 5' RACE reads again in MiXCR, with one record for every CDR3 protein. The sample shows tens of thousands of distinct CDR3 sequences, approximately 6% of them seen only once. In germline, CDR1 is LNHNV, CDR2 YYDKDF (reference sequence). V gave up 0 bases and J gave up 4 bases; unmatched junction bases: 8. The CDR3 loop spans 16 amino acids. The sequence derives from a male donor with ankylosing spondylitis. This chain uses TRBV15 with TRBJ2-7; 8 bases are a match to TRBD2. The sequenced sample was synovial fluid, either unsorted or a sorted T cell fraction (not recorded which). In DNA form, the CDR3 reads TGTGCCACCAGCAGAGAGCTTGGTAGCGGGGTATACGAGCAGTACTTC. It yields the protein CATSRELGSGVYEQYF.